The 12 T cell receptor beta chains below come from one sample, sequenced in a study of CD8 T cells in ankylosing spondylitis (dated by TCRdb to 2015 to 2018). The study at large found these results: Blood from ankylosing spondylitis patients appeared to be characterized by a TCR beta motif composed of eight highly homologous amino acid variants.

No antigen has been identified for these receptors. Library preparation employed 5' RACE. The sequencer was an Illumina HiSeq 2500. The public reads were reprocessed in TCRdb via fastp at Q25 and MiXCR, keeping in-frame beta chains. CDR3 protein sequences are deduplicated, and each keeps its most common genes and DNA. This sample comprises 450,000 to 550,000 distinct CDR3 sequences, roughly 5% of them detected only once. Jointly, the top ten make up roughly 3.3% of the sample. The material sequenced was blood, either unsorted or a sorted T cell fraction (not recorded which). The receptors come from a male donor with ankylosing spondylitis.

This clonotype appeared once. Since the CDR3 does not end with the conserved phenylalanine or tryptophan, this likely comes from a read error. The V call is TRBV9, the J call TRBJ2-5; D is possibly TRBD1 (5 bases). Between the trimmed V and J ends, which lost 4 bases and 1 base, there was a span of 14 bases. The CDR3 sequence is 15 residues long. CDR1 and CDR2 (germline): SGDLS, YYNGEE. In DNA form, the CDR3 reads TGTGCCAGCAGCACTAATACAGGCGCCCAAGAGACCCAGTACTCC. It specifies CASSTNTGAQETQYS.

This clonotype was seen many times. This chain joins TRBV28 and TRBJ1-1, with D perhaps matching TRBD1 (5 bases). The germline V gene encodes CDR1 MDHEN and CDR2 SYDVKM. The CDR3 loop spans 15 amino acids. Trimming left V 6 bases short and J 4 bases short, with 18 bases between. The CDR3 DNA follows: TGTGCCAGCAGATTTTCGGGGGGGATAGGCACTGAAGCTTTCTTT. Protein product: CASRFSGGIGTEAFF.

This clonotype appeared a few times. The gene calls are TRBV19 and TRBJ1-6; TRBD1 matches 7 bases. The CDR3 is 13 residues long. Per the germline V gene, CDR1 is LNHDA and CDR2 is SQIVND (reference sequence). Germline trimming cut 5 bases from V and 8 bases from J; bases unmatched to any gene: 3. This CDR3 reads CASSQGTDSPLHF. In DNA form, the CDR3 reads TGTGCCAGTAGTCAGGGGACAGATTCACCCCTCCACTTT.

This clonotype was seen ten or more times. V gene TRBV12-3 or TRBV12-4 combines with J gene TRBJ2-1, with D unclear. V lost 5 bases, J lost 3 bases, and 14 bases lay in between. CDR3 length equals 15 residues. CDR3: CASSRRLGIYNEQFF. As DNA, the CDR3 is TGTGCCAGCAGTCGCCGACTGGGCATCTACAATGAGCAGTTCTTC.

This clonotype was seen a handful of times. The chain links TRBV15 to TRBJ2-3; no clear D gene. The germline CDR1 and CDR2 sequences are LNHNV and YYDKDF (reference sequence). The germline V and J ends were trimmed by 0 bases and 6 bases, with 13 bases remaining between them. This CDR3 region has 15 residues. As DNA, the CDR3 is TGTGCCACCAGCAGAGAGGTCCTCTCTGGGGATACGCAGTATTTT. Residues: CATSREVLSGDTQYF.

This clonotype turned up a few times. The chain employs TRBV5-4 and TRBJ2-1; the D gene is possibly TRBD2 (7 bases). CDR1 is SGHNT, CDR2 YYREEE, per germline (reference sequence). The CDR3 has 15 residues. V was trimmed by 4 bases and J by 8 bases, leaving 19 bases between them. CDR3 coding DNA: TGTGCCAGCAGCCGTCGGGGGGCGAAGGTACATGAGCAGTTCTTC. This translates into CASSRRGAKVHEQFF.

This clonotype has at least ten counts. The chain carries TRBV4-3 and TRBJ2-3; no clear D. Trimming left V 4 bases short and J 2 bases short, with 10 bases between. Germline assignment: CDR1 LGHNA and CDR2 YSLEER. This CDR3 is 14 amino acids long. CDR3 protein: CASSPSHYTDTQYF. CDR3 DNA: TGCGCCAGCAGCCCGTCCCACTACACAGATACGCAGTATTTT.

This clonotype appeared many times. This chain uses TRBV7-2 with TRBJ1-5; TRBD1 might be the D (6 bases). The germline V and J ends were trimmed by 8 bases and 3 bases, with 8 bases remaining between them. Germline V gene sequence: CDR1 SGHTA, CDR2 FQGNSA. CDR3 length: 12 residues. The CDR3 loop is CASGGFNQPQHF. CDR3 DNA sequence: TGTGCCAGCGGGGGCTTCAATCAGCCCCAGCATTTT.

The chain employs TRBV7-6 and TRBJ2-7; D unresolved. Trimming stripped 5 bases from V and 5 bases from J, with 10 bases between. This CDR3 comprises 12 residues. Germline V gives CDR1 SGHVS, CDR2 FNYEAQ. CDR3 coding DNA: TGTGCCAGCAGCAAGGCCCGGGACGAGCAGTACTTC. It specifies CASSKARDEQYF.

This rearrangement joins TRBV6-1 to TRBJ1-2; unclear D gene. Germline CDR1 and CDR2: MNHNS and SASEGT. The CDR3 has 13 amino acids. The V end was cut by 7 bases, the J end by 8 bases, with 17 bases between. In DNA, the CDR3 is TGTGCCAGCACCCGACGAGGGTTTTACGGCTACACCTTC. Protein: CASTRRGFYGYTF.

Concerning this clonotype: A much larger clone lies one base from this, so it may be a read error. This chain connects TRBV11-2 to TRBJ2-2; 9 bases fit TRBD1. CDR3 size: 18 residues. The V segment lost 8 bases and the J segment 3 bases; nucleotides outside the gene matches: 16. Per germline, CDR1 SGHAT and CDR2 FQNNGV. CDR3 nucleotide sequence: TGTGCCAGCTCACCCTTAGGCGCGGGACAGGGCTACACCGGGGAGCTGTTTTTT. It is translated as CASSPLGAGQGYTGELFF.

This clonotype was seen repeatedly, ten times or more. The V gene is TRBV7-9, the J gene TRBJ2-1, with no clear D. The CDR3 runs 17 residues. Trimming pared 5 bases from V and 0 bases from J, leaving 17 bases between. Germline V gives CDR1 SEHNR, CDR2 FQNEAQ (reference sequence). CDR3 nucleotide sequence: TGTGCCAGCAGCGAGGCTCACAGATTATCCTCCTACAATGAGCAGTTCTTC. This sequence encodes CASSEAHRLSSYNEQFF.